These 19 T cell receptor beta chains came from one sample sequenced in a study of blood T cell repertoires in COVID-19. Libraries were prepared by immunoSEQ multiplex PCR; TCRdb keeps only in-frame clonotypes and omits some of them. The sample contains around 270,000 clones, approximately 80% of which appear only once. Sequencing input: peripheral blood. These receptors all come from a man aged 55 to 70 with acute or convalescent COVID-19.

The gene calls are TRBV25-1 and TRBJ1-2, with D tentatively TRBD1 (6 bases). Germline V gene lookup returns CDR1 MGHDK and CDR2 SYGVNS. V lost 3 bases and J 4 bases, leaving 12 bases between the germline ends. This CDR3 region has 14 residues. This CDR3 reads CASSEGGGGYGYTF. Here the CDR3 DNA reads TGTGCCAGCAGTGAGGGGGGCGGGGGCTATGGCTACACCTTC.

V is TRBV27 and J is TRBJ2-3; 8 positions agree with TRBD2. The germline V gene encodes CDR1 MNHEY and CDR2 SMNVEV (reference sequence). The CDR3 loop spans 17 amino acids. The V and J ends lost 2 bases and 0 bases, in that order; junction bases with no gene match: 7. The CDR3 protein is CASSLPRGLVSTDTQYF. In DNA, the CDR3 is TGTGCCAGCAGTTTACCCCGGGGACTAGTCAGCACAGATACGCAGTATTTT.

V usage is TRBV4-1 and J usage is TRBJ2-1, with 9 bases that match TRBD1. Losses at the gene ends were 0 bases for V and 3 bases for J; bases not matched to a gene: 12. Germline V gives CDR1 MGHRA, CDR2 YSYEKL. The CDR3 runs 19 residues. The CDR3 DNA reads as TGCGCCAGCAGCCAAGATCCCCACAGGACAGGGGCTGTCTACAATGAGCAGTTCTTC. This gives the protein CASSQDPHRTGAVYNEQFF.

The chain uses TRBV7-9 and TRBJ1-5; D perhaps matches TRBD1 (6 bases). The CDR3 extends over 15 amino acids. Germline V gene sequence: CDR1 SEHNR, CDR2 FQNEAQ (reference sequence). V gave up 9 bases and J gave up 0 bases, with 15 bases separating them. The CDR3 sequence: CARKGGDYSNQPQHF. The CDR3 DNA sequence: TGTGCCAGAAAAGGGGGAGATTATAGCAATCAGCCCCAGCATTTT.

The chain links TRBV9 to TRBJ1-3; D may be TRBD1 (6 bases). The germline CDR1 and CDR2 sequences are SGDLS and YYNGEE. The V end was cut by 0 bases, the J end by 2 bases, with 9 bases between. The CDR3 is made up of 15 amino acids. DNA of the CDR3: TGTGCCAGCAGCGTAGGGGGGACAACTGGAAACACCATATATTTT. The encoded protein is CASSVGGTTGNTIYF.

The rearrangement uses TRBV5-1 and TRBJ2-1, with TRBD2 matching 7 bases. This CDR3 spans 16 amino acids. V lost 4 bases to trimming and J lost 0 bases; unmatched junction nucleotides: 7. Germline V gives CDR1 SGHRS, CDR2 YFSETQ. The CDR3 sequence is CASSPGLDLSYNEQFF. The CDR3 nucleotides read TGCGCCAGCAGCCCCGGACTAGACCTCTCCTACAATGAGCAGTTCTTC.

V and J are TRBV18 and TRBJ2-2; 8 bases align to TRBD1. The CDR3 extends over 17 amino acids. With V trimmed by 1 base and J by 4 bases, 8 bases remained unmatched. CDR1 KGHSH and CDR2 LQKENI come from the germline V gene. The CDR3: CASSPRTGQGGTGELFF. In nucleotides, the CDR3 is TGTGCCAGCTCACCACGAACCGGACAGGGTGGCACCGGGGAGCTGTTTTTT.

The sample holds a few counts of this clone. The V gene is TRBV5-1, the J gene TRBJ1-6; 7 bases line up with TRBD1. J was trimmed by 6 bases and V by 4 bases; bases with no gene match: 7. CDR1 and CDR2 from the germline V gene are SGHRS and YFSETQ. The CDR3 is 15 amino acids. The DNA for the CDR3 is TGCGCCAGCAGCGAGGTGGGACAGAGTAATTCACCCCTCCACTTT. Encoded protein: CASSEVGQSNSPLHF. The whole variable domain, filled in from reference TRBV5-1 and TRBJ1-6, reads KAGVTQTPRYLIKTRGQQVTLSCSPISGHRSVSWYQQTPGQGLQFLFEYFSETQRNKGNFPGRFSGRQFSNSRSEMNVSTLELGDSALYLCASSEVGQSNSPLHFGNGTRLTVT.

V and J are TRBV28 and TRBJ2-4; D is unresolved. V lost 1 base to trimming and J lost 1 base, with 8 bases between them. This CDR3 spans 15 amino acids. Germline loops: CDR1 MDHEN, CDR2 SYDVKM. CDR3 in DNA: TGTGCCAGCAGTTTATCCGATGAGGCCAAAAACATTCAGTACTTC. Translating gives CASSLSDEAKNIQYF.

This CDR3 reads CASSLRGSGANVLTF. The CDR3 DNA is TGTGCCAGCAGCCTCAGGGGATCTGGGGCCAACGTCCTGACTTTC. This rearrangement joins TRBV27 to TRBJ2-6; D is possibly TRBD1 (6 bases). The V end was cut by 6 bases, the J end by 1 base, with 10 bases between. The CDR3 extends over 15 amino acids. Germline V gives CDR1 MNHEY, CDR2 SMNVEV (reference sequence).

This sequence joins TRBV2 and TRBJ1-2, with 7 bases fitting TRBD1. The CDR3 totals 15 residues. J gave up 3 bases and V 6 bases, and 10 bases lay outside the gene matches. CDR1 SNHLY and CDR2 FYNNEI come from the germline V gene. CDR3 residues: CASRRTGVFDYGYTF. CDR3 DNA: TGTGCCAGCAGAAGAACAGGGGTTTTTGACTATGGCTACACCTTC. Drawing the rest from reference TRBV2 and TRBJ1-2, the complete variable domain is EPEVTQTPSHQVTQMGQEVILRCVPISNHLYFYWYRQILGQKVEFLVSFYNNEISEKSEIFDDQFSVERPDGSNFTLKIRSTKLEDSAMYFCASRRTGVFDYGYTFGSGTRLTVV.

The chain is built from TRBV11-2 and TRBJ1-6; 9 bases agree with TRBD1. This CDR3 contains 15 residues. J lost 7 bases, V lost 5 bases, and 6 bases had no gene match. From germline, CDR1 is SGHAT and CDR2 FQNNGV. The CDR3 here is CASSHTGGENSPLHF. The CDR3, as DNA: TGTGCCAGCAGCCACACAGGGGGCGAAAATTCACCCCTCCACTTT.

The rearrangement uses TRBV18 and TRBJ2-5; 11 positions match TRBD2. After removal of 5 bases from V and 1 base from J, the junction contained 6 bases not matched to a gene. The CDR3 totals 16 residues. The germline CDR1 and CDR2 sequences are KGHSH and LQKENI. CDR3 coding DNA: TGTGCCAGCTCATCTCTAGCGGGAGGCCGCCAAGAGACCCAGTACTTC. Protein: CASSSLAGGRQETQYF.

CDR3 nucleotide sequence: TGTGCCAGCAGCCAAGAGGGGGCGACCGGGGAGCTGTTTTTT. As protein: CASSQEGATGELFF. The chain links TRBV3-1 (or the pseudogene TRBV3-2) to TRBJ2-2, with D maybe TRBD1 (6 bases). CDR1 and CDR2 (germline): LGHDT, YNNKEL (reference sequence). The germline V and J ends were trimmed by 0 bases and 5 bases, with 7 bases remaining between them. The CDR3 runs 14 residues.

The chain carries TRBV7-9 and TRBJ1-2; 7 bases are shared with TRBD1. V trimming: 2 bases; J trimming: 4 bases; junction bases outside the gene matches: 4. Germline lookup yields CDR1 SEHNR and CDR2 FQNEAQ (reference sequence). This CDR3 is built from 14 residues. The CDR3 DNA is TGTGCCAGCAGCTTACGGGACAGAGGCTATGGCTACACCTTC. It is translated as CASSLRDRGYGYTF.

The J gene is TRBJ2-1, the V gene TRBV24-1; D is perhaps TRBD1 (5 bases). V lost 4 bases to trimming and J lost 12 bases, with 27 bases between them. The CDR3 has 17 amino acids. The germline CDR1 and CDR2 sequences are KGHDR and SFDVKD. The CDR3 here is CATSEGNSGWGIVGQFF. The CDR3 nucleotides read TGTGCCACCAGTGAAGGCAACTCAGGGTGGGGAATTGTAGGGCAGTTCTTC.

The chain carries TRBV25-1 and TRBJ1-2; possible D gene TRBD1, 6 bases. CDR1 is MGHDK, CDR2 SYGVNS, per germline. The CDR3 has 13 residues. V was clipped by 10 bases and J by 5 bases, with 17 bases between them. The CDR3 protein is CATTRGEDYGYTF. In DNA form, the CDR3 reads TGTGCCACGACCAGGGGAGAAGATTATGGCTACACCTTC.

A few counts support this clone. V is TRBV7-2 and J is TRBJ2-7; a possible D gene is TRBD1 (6 bases). V was shortened by 3 bases and J by 3 bases, with 12 bases between the two germline ends. The CDR3 is 14 residues long. Germline CDR1 reads SGHTA; CDR2 reads FQGNSA. The CDR3 sequence: CASSFSGVGYEQYF. The CDR3 nucleotides read TGTGCCAGCAGCTTCTCAGGGGTTGGCTACGAGCAGTACTTC.

J is TRBJ2-3 and V is TRBV10-3; 15 positions match TRBD2. CDR3 length equals 18 residues. V lost 6 bases, J lost 2 bases, and 9 bases stayed unmatched. Per the germline V gene, CDR1 is ENHRY and CDR2 is SYGVKD. CDR3 protein: CAIRPGTSGGPSTDTQYF. The CDR3 nucleotides read TGTGCCATCAGGCCTGGGACTAGCGGGGGGCCTTCCACAGATACGCAGTATTTT.